The T cell receptor (beta chain) described here comes from a study of T cells in Graves' hyperthyroidism and ophthalmopathy. Across the study: Peripheral blood collection took place at initial diagnosis, before any treatment. Regarding the study as a whole: Ophthalmopathy, as predicted by the model, came a median 6.5 months after the prediction.

This clonotype was seen ten or more times. Its target is not known. Graves' hyperthyroidism was deemed stable given no ophthalmopathy progression within 18 months. Amplification targeted TCR beta CDR3 regions from RNA transcripts. Carried out on the TCR CDR3, a first-round RT-PCR used the HTBI primer set. MiXCR, run by TCRdb on the multiplex PCR reads, gives a single entry per CDR3 protein. The sample carries roughly 380,000 distinct CDR3 sequences, around 14% recorded once. J gave up 7 bases and V 4 bases, and 15 bases lay outside the gene matches. In germline, CDR1 is SGHRS, CDR2 YFSETQ. The CDR3 extends over 16 amino acids.

Source material: blood. This sequence was found in a woman in her sixties with Graves' hyperthyroidism. The chain is built from TRBV5-1 and TRBJ2-7; 9 nucleotides align to TRBD2. CDR3 protein: CASSPIPGLAAREQYF. Here the CDR3 DNA reads TGCGCCAGCAGCCCTATTCCGGGACTAGCAGCGAGGGAGCAGTACTTC.